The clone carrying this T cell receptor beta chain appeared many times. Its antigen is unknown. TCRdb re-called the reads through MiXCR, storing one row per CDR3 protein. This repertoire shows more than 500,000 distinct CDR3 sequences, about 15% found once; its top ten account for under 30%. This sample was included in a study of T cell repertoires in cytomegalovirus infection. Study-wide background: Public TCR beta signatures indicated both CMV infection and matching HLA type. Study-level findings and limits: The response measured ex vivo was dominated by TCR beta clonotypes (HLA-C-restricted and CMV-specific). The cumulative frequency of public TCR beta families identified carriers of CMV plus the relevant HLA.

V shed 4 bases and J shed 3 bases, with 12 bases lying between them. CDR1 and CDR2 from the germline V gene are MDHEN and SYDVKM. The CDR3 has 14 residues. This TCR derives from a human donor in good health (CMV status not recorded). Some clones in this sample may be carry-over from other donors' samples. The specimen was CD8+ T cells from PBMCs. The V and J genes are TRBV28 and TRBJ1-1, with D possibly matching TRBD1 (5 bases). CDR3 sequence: CASSSQGFDTEAFF. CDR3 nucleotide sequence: TGTGCCAGCAGTTCCCAGGGTTTTGACACTGAAGCTTTCTTT.